This T cell receptor beta chain derives from a study of blood T cells in healthy people across ages. A second PCR of roughly 7 to 11 cycles used a sample-barcoded 5' primer and a J-beta primer mix. A single record per CDR3 protein comes from TCRdb applying MiXCR to the 5' RACE reads. The sample includes over a million distinct CDR3 sequences, more than 40% seen only once; the top ten take about 19%. In its sample, this clonotype was seen a few times. Trimming left V 9 bases short and J 4 bases short, with 16 bases between. Per the germline V gene, CDR1 is MNHNS and CDR2 is SASEGT. The CDR3 extends over 14 amino acids. No fewer than 5.5 micrograms of total RNA were isolated from every sample.

This chain connects TRBV6-1 to TRBJ1-5; TRBD1 might be the D (5 bases). The clonotype comes from a woman aged 55-75 years in good health. Sequencing input: blood. The DNA of the CDR3 is TGTGCCAGTATCTTGGGGCAGCAGAATCAGCCCCAGCATTTT. Its translation: CASILGQQNQPQHF.